The sequence of this TCR beta chain was determined in a study of regulatory T cells in long-lasting Graves disease listed by TCRdb under 2021. Background for the entire study: Antithyroid drugs had been taken for less than 3 months by newly diagnosed Graves' disease patients. This study used TCR sequencing and RNA sequencing of peripheral blood to compare persistent Graves' disease patients against newly diagnosed Graves' disease patients. The study was conducted in China and was registered as a clinical trial. A total of roughly 33 samples underwent TCR sequencing: around 13 from persistent and about 20 from newly diagnosed Graves' disease patients.

The meaning of the sample's time point label: newly diagnosed GD, antithyroid drugs for less than 3 months. For both TCR sequencing and RNA sequencing, RNA was extracted from PBMCs using TRIzol. The diagnosis of Graves' disease was made according to American Thyroid Association guidelines. Patients were recruited from an endocrinology department in Xi'an, China. From each patient, approximately 9 milliliters of peripheral blood was collected into an EDTA anticoagulant tube. Ficoll Paque Plus density gradient separation was used to isolate PBMCs, and no further T cell sorting was performed. An Agilent 2100 Bioanalyzer and agarose gel were used to check RNA quality, while a NanoDrop 2000 measured RNA concentration. V is cut by 5 bases and J by 0 bases, and the space between the germline ends is 10 bases. The CDR3 runs 14 amino acids, cysteine and phenylalanine included. The kept DNA is CDR3 alone, 42 bases in frame from the first base. The germline V gene (reference sequence) sets CDR1 to GTSNPN and CDR2 to SVGIG.

The method behind the library was multiplex PCR. Instrument used: Illumina HiSeq 4000. To build TCR beta libraries, CDR3 regions were amplified by Arm-PCR using iRepertoire HTBI primers. Before sequencing, the PCR products underwent gel purification. The authors' analysis ran thus. Across samples, 62 TRBV and roughly 15 TRBJ segments were identified and used for gene usage analysis of CDR3 amino acid clonotypes. COPE and FqMerger were used to merge the filtered high-quality paired reads into contigs. Contigs were aligned with BLAST to IMGT TRBV, TRBD and TRBJ reference genes, and CDR3 was defined per IMGT. Highly expanded clones were defined as clonotypes with a frequency above 0.1%. Shannon entropy was used to measure repertoire diversity, and the Gini coefficient was used to measure V-J evenness. Clonotypes shared by more than one individual were considered public. The raw public data were reprocessed by TCRdb itself: fastp quality trimming at Q25, MiXCR clonotype calling, in-frame beta chains only. Entries are consolidated by CDR3 protein sequence, retaining the most common genes and DNA. In this record, the V and J calls reflect TCRdb's handling and not the investigators' own analysis. The sample yields hundreds of thousands of distinct CDR3 sequences; around 17% were counted once. Around a sixth of the sample goes to the ten largest clones.

Study-wide conclusions, independent of this receptor: As a limitation, the authors acknowledged that the small sample size may reduce accuracy. A larger number of public clonotypes was shared among persistent patients (approximately 3,000) than among newly diagnosed patients (about 990). Preferential use of TRBV28, TRBJ1-2 and TRBJ2-5 was observed in persistent disease, whereas TRBV20-1 and TRBJ2-1 were favored in newly diagnosed disease. Sequencing and analysis were limited to the TCR beta chain. The study examined only peripheral blood because the primary lesion, thyroid tissue, could not be accessed. Compared with newly diagnosed patients, patients with persistent Graves' disease had lower TCR Shannon entropy and fewer highly expanded clones, which suggests clonal expansion.

This clonotype was detected only a few times. No cognate antigen has been identified for it. The input lacks base qualities; no much larger clone sits a single base away. This same sample was also part of a study on T cells in Graves' hyperthyroidism and ophthalmopathy. The second study reports: Graves' hyperthyroidism was defined as stable when no progression to ophthalmopathy occurred over 18 months of follow-up. Hyperthyroidism patients were newly diagnosed, with disease duration under 2 months, and aged 18 to 65 years. Exclusion was applied to patients with uncontrolled infections, other autoimmune diseases, pregnancy or lactation. Diagnoses were based on clinical symptoms, serum thyroxine and TRAb, thyroid ultrasound and orbital computed tomography. For the first round of RT-PCR on the TCR CDR3, the HTBI primer set was used together with the Qiagen OneStep RT-PCR kit. Blood samples also contained most of the expanded thyroid clonotypes (frequency above 0.001), which suggests that blood repertoires may reflect thyroid immune responses. A 13 V-J signature model separated ophthalmopathy from stable hyperthyroidism, with over 85% sensitivity and just under 84% specificity in cross-validation and 80%/75% in testing. In validation, progression to ophthalmopathy was predicted by the model with approximately 67% sensitivity and about 72% specificity, a median of roughly 6.4 months before onset. A discovery cohort of roughly 100 patients, roughly 43 with Graves' ophthalmopathy and 57 with stable Graves' hyperthyroidism, was used to find distinguishing TCR V-J signatures. Prospective prediction of ophthalmopathy was tested in an independent validation cohort consisting of about 19 hyperthyroidism patients and approximately 16 patients who later progressed to ophthalmopathy. The roughly 100 discovery patients were randomly divided into training and test sets at a 7:3 ratio. In addition, the study compared T-cell repertoires in thyroid tissue and in blood from 6 or 7 Graves' hyperthyroidism patients. Once sampling was done, hyperthyroidism patients were given methimazole at a starting dose of 30 mg daily, whereas ophthalmopathy patients were given high-dose intravenous methylprednisolone. Libraries were constructed in a second round of multiplex PCR, after which size selection and purification were carried out. Libraries were sequenced paired-end with 100 bp reads on an Illumina HiSeq2000. SOAPnuke was used to process the raw data, throwing out any read that contained adapters or uncalled bases, had a mean Phred below 15, or lacked an exact constant-primer or identifier match. High-quality paired reads were merged using COPE v1.2.5, and each unique nucleotide sequence was defined as a clonotype. MiTCR v1.1 was used to align the clonotypes against IMGT TRBV, TRBD and TRBJ reference segments. The analysis included only V-J combinations with a frequency above 0.0001, which together covered over 98% of the repertoires. A TCS score was defined as the ratio of F50 (clonal expansion) to E x V (chaos), with BLOSUM62-based TCRdist applied between CDR3 peptides within each V-J. Welch's t-statistics and random forest reduced several hundred V-J features to 13, which were used in a naive Bayes classifier (R e1071). No statistical method was used to set the sample size in advance, and investigators knew the group allocation. TCR Vbeta CDR3 sequencing of approximately 140 peripheral blood samples (under 45 ophthalmopathy, 75 to 85 hyperthyroidism and roughly 17 progressor patients) is reported in the paper.

The sequences come from peripheral blood mononuclear cells (PBMCs), collected at new diagnosis, from a patient treated with antithyroid drugs. The receptor chain draws on TRBV30 and TRBJ1-4; no D segment can be confidently identified. This receptor was taken from a woman aged 30 to 39 with Graves disease. Donor details come from another sample of the same person, matched by shared clones. The DNA sequence is TGTGCCTGGGAAAACTCTGCAACTAATGAAAAACTGTTTTTT. Its product reads: CAWENSATNEKLFF.